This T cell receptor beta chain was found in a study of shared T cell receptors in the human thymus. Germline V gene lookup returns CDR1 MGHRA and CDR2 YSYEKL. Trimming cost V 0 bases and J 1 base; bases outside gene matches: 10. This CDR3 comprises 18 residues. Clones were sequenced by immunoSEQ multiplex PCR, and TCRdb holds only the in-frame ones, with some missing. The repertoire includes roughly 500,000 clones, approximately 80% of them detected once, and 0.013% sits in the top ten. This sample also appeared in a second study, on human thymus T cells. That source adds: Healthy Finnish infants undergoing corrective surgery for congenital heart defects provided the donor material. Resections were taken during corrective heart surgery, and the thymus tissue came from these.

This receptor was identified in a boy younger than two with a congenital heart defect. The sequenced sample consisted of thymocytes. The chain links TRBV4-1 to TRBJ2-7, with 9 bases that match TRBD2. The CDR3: CASSQEGLSGRPSYEQYF. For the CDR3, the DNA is TGCGCCAGCAGCCAAGAGGGCCTAAGCGGGAGGCCTTCCTACGAGCAGTACTTC.